This T cell receptor (beta chain) was captured in a study of T cells after yellow fever vaccination. The overall study: Researchers used SMART-Seq v4 Ultra Low Input to prepare fractions that had low cell numbers.

MiXCR was run by TCRdb on the 5' RACE reads, yielding one entry per CDR3 protein. Of roughly 330,000 distinct CDR3 sequences detected, around 6.8% appear once; the ten largest clones hold roughly a sixth. The germline CDR1 and CDR2 sequences are MGHRA and YSYEKL. Trimming took off 0 bases at V and 5 bases at J, with 5 bases between the two ends. The CDR3 contains 13 residues. General study points: Abundant bulk-population clonotypes could contaminate the FACS-sorted repertoires. The study found a weaker secondary response that peaked faster, day 5 versus 15.

The table lists this clonotype with a few counts. As yet, its antigen is unknown. The sample in question was PBMCs, obtained about 41 days after the first yellow fever vaccination. This TCR came from a man between 18 and 35 years old who received the YFV17D yellow fever vaccine. The chain has TRBV4-1 and TRBJ1-5; no clear D gene. CDR3 loop: CASSQERDQPQHF. In DNA form, the CDR3 reads TGCGCCAGCAGCCAAGAAAGGGATCAGCCCCAGCATTTT.